Presented here are 26 T cell receptor beta chains from one specimen sequenced in a study of Tregs in tolerant kidney transplant recipients. Sequencing was performed with immunoSEQ multiplex PCR; in TCRdb, only in-frame clones are kept and a portion is missing. This sample's table reports around 48,000 clones. The material was CD4+ T cells from blood, obtained before the transplant. The receptors shown here come from a human donor who received a combined kidney and bone marrow transplant.

As for this clone: The read terminates 3 residues before the CDR3 end, so the remaining end is supplied by the germline J gene. This chain uses TRBV18 with TRBJ1-2; tentatively, D is TRBD1 (5 bases). The germline V and J ends were trimmed by 3 bases and 6 bases, with 11 bases remaining between them. The germline gives CDR1 KGHSH, CDR2 LQKENI. The CDR3 covers 13 residues. CDR3 DNA, as far as it was read: TGTGCCAGCTCACCCGGTATAGGGGATGGC. It translates to CASSPGIGDG. In full, the CDR3 is CASSPGIGDGYTF.

Notes on this clone: The read stops 3 residues short of the end of the CDR3; the missing end is completed from the germline J gene. The chain has TRBV18 and TRBJ2-7, with D possibly TRBD2 on 6 matching bases. Germline loops: CDR1 KGHSH, CDR2 LQKENI. The length of the CDR3 is 15 residues. The V end was cut by 0 bases, the J end by 6 bases, with 15 bases between. CDR3 bases read: TGTGCCAGCTCACCACCCATGGAGGGCCTCCGCGAG. It translates to CASSPPMEGLRE. The whole CDR3 reads CASSPPMEGLREQYF.

With regard to this clone: The read ends 3 residues before the CDR3 terminus; that terminus is restored from the germline J gene. V usage is TRBV19 and J usage is TRBJ1-4; D is perhaps TRBD1 (6 bases). CDR3 length equals 14 residues. V dropped 6 bases and J dropped 8 bases, with 16 bases sitting between them. Germline values: CDR1 LNHDA, CDR2 SQIVND (reference sequence). The CDR3 here is CASRRTAGQEKLFF. The sequenced CDR3 bases are TGTGCCAGTAGGAGGACAGCCGGACAGGAAAAA. The full variable domain, completed using reference TRBV19 and TRBJ1-4, is DGGITQSPKYLFRKEGQNVTLSCEQNLNHDAMYWYRQDPGQGLRLIYYSQIVNDFQKGDIAEGYSVSREKKESFPLTVTSAQKNPTAFYLCASRRTAGQEKLFFGSGTQLSVL.

As for this clone: The missing CDR3 end, 3 residues past where the read stops, is filled in from the germline J gene. The chain uses TRBV20-1 and TRBJ2-7; TRBD2 is a possible D gene (6 bases). Germline-derived CDR1 and CDR2 are DFQATT and SNEGSKA (reference sequence). V was shortened by 7 bases and J by 3 bases, with 16 bases between the two germline ends. This CDR3 has 13 residues. The DNA read from the CDR3 is TGCAGTGGCTCCCCGGGACTCAACTACGAG. This sequence encodes CSGSPGLNYE. The entire CDR3 reads CSGSPGLNYEQYF.

As to this clone: The sequenced fragment ends 3 residues before the CDR3 boundary, so the rest is inferred from the germline J gene. This chain connects TRBV6-2 or TRBV6-3 to TRBJ1-4, with 10 bases aligning to TRBD1. The germline V gene has CDR1 MNHEY and CDR2 SVGEGT. V dropped 6 bases and J dropped 6; count of bases not matched to a gene: 4. This CDR3 spans 14 amino acids. The CDR3 spells CASSSGQGYEKLFF. CDR3 DNA (partial): TGTGCCAGCAGCTCGGGACAGGGGTATGAAAAA.

A remark on this clone: The CDR3 end lies 3 residues beyond the end of the read and is filled in from the germline J gene. The chain employs TRBV18 and TRBJ2-7, with TRBD2 matching over 9 bases. This CDR3 has 14 amino acids. Unmatched junction bases numbered 5, after V lost 4 bases and J lost 4 bases. The germline V gene encodes CDR1 KGHSH and CDR2 LQKENI. The CDR3 sequence: CASSLAGEGYEQYF. The part of the CDR3 DNA that was read is TGTGCCAGCTCACTAGCGGGAGAGGGGTACGAG. The full variable domain, its missing parts supplied by reference TRBV18 and TRBJ2-7, is NAGVMQNPRHLVRRRGQEARLRCSPMKGHSHVYWYRQLPEEGLKFMVYLQKENIIDESGMPKERFSAEFPKEGPSILRIQQVVRGDSAAYFCASSLAGEGYEQYFGPGTRLTVT.

To note about this clone: The read ends 3 residues shy of where the CDR3 ends; the end is completed using the germline J gene. V is TRBV6-2 or TRBV6-3 and J is TRBJ2-5; TRBD2 matches at 12 bases. The CDR3 covers 14 residues. V lost 6 bases, J lost 2 bases, and 1 base stayed unmatched. Per germline, CDR1 MNHEY and CDR2 SVGEGT. CDR3 residues: CASRGLAGQETQYF. The part of the CDR3 DNA that was read is TGTGCCAGCAGAGGACTAGCGGGGCAAGAGACC.

On this clone: The read ends 3 residues before the CDR3 terminus; that terminus is restored from the germline J gene. The chain couples TRBV20-1 to TRBJ2-5; 7 nucleotides match TRBD2. J gave up 2 bases and V 0 bases, and 6 bases lay outside the gene matches. Germline V CDR1 and CDR2: DFQATT, SNEGSKA (reference sequence). This CDR3 is 15 amino acids long. The part of the CDR3 DNA that was read is TGCAGTGCTAGAGATCGTCGGGGAGGGCAAGAGACC. Translated, it gives CSARDRRGGQET. The complete CDR3 protein is CSARDRRGGQETQYF.

This clone shows up as medium-sized by frequency. The CDR3 is cut off 3 residues early in the read; its end comes from the germline J gene. The rearrangement links TRBV6-1 to TRBJ1-1; possible D gene TRBD1, 6 bases. Germline loops: CDR1 MNHNS, CDR2 SASEGT. This CDR3 contains 15 residues. Trimming left V 1 base short and J 4 bases short, with 13 bases between. This CDR3 reads CASSEVVGQFTEAFF. Incomplete CDR3 DNA: TGTGCCAGCAGTGAAGTAGTCGGACAGTTCACTGAA.

As to this clone: The read ends 3 residues before the CDR3 terminus; that terminus is restored from the germline J gene. This chain joins TRBV20-1 and TRBJ2-7; 8 bases are a match to TRBD2. V was clipped by 3 bases and J by 5 bases; unmatched bases: 12. Germline V lookup: CDR1 DFQATT, CDR2 SNEGSKA (reference sequence). The CDR3 consists of 15 residues. Here the CDR3 reads CSASLLGGRIDEQYF. Partial CDR3 DNA: TGCAGTGCTAGCCTCTTGGGCGGGAGGATCGACGAG.

Points on this clone: The CDR3 goes on 3 residues after the read ends, and that part is filled in from the germline J gene. The genes are TRBV2 and TRBJ2-7, with 7 bases fitting TRBD1. The CDR3 extends over 14 amino acids. Germline V gene lookup returns CDR1 SNHLY and CDR2 FYNNEI. After removal of 8 bases from V and 4 bases from J, the junction contained 11 bases not matched to a gene. CDR3 DNA (partial): TGTGCCAGCGGATGGGACAGTGGTCGTTACGAG. The encoded protein is CASGWDSGRYE. The CDR3 in full is CASGWDSGRYEQYF.

To note about this clone: Read data end 3 residues before the CDR3 end; the end is taken from the germline J gene. The chain links TRBV5-1 to TRBJ1-6, with D tentatively TRBD1 (6 bases). Trimming took 4 bases from V and 9 from J, leaving 17 bases between them. Germline V gene data show CDR1 as SGHRS and CDR2 as YFSETQ. The CDR3 is made up of 15 amino acids. The sequenced part of the CDR3 DNA is TGCGCCAGCAGCCAAGATCAGGGGAGGGCTTCACCC. Amino acid sequence: CASSQDQGRASP. The CDR3 as a whole reads CASSQDQGRASPLHF.

To note about this clone: Read coverage stops 3 residues before the CDR3 terminus; the germline J gene supplies the remainder. The V gene is TRBV6-1, the J gene TRBJ1-2; the D is unclear. Trimming took 3 bases from V and 6 from J, leaving 14 bases between them. CDR1 and CDR2 from the germline V gene are MNHNS and SASEGT. The CDR3 is made up of 14 amino acids. The CDR3 DNA, read in part, is TGTGCCAGCAGTGAGGCAGGATCCACTCATGGC. This gives the protein CASSEAGSTHG. The full CDR3 is CASSEAGSTHGYTF.

Concerning this clone itself: The read halts 3 residues ahead of the CDR3 end, with the missing end drawn from the germline J gene. The gene calls are TRBV20-1 and TRBJ2-7; D is possibly TRBD2 (6 bases). Between the trimmed V and J ends, which lost 5 bases and 0 bases, there was a span of 14 bases. Germline values: CDR1 DFQATT, CDR2 SNEGSKA (reference sequence). CDR3 length equals 14 residues. This chain's CDR3 is CSALAVPSSYEQYF. The covered CDR3 bases are TGCAGTGCTTTAGCGGTACCGAGCTCCTACGAG.

Regarding this clone: Coverage ceases 3 residues before the CDR3 finishes, and the germline J gene fills in the end. This sequence joins TRBV7-2 and TRBJ2-7; the match to TRBD2 covers 9 bases. After removal of 0 bases from V and 0 bases from J, the junction contained 6 bases not matched to a gene. Germline loops: CDR1 SGHTA, CDR2 FQGNSA. The CDR3 covers 17 residues. CDR3 region: CASSLAPVTSGSYEQYF. CDR3 bases read: TGTGCCAGCAGCTTAGCTCCGGTGACTAGCGGCTCCTACGAG. The variable domain in full, with the rest retrieved from reference TRBV7-2 and TRBJ2-7, is GAGVSQSPSNKVTEKGKDVELRCDPISGHTALYWYRQSLGQGLEFLIYFQGNSAPDKSGLPSDRFSAERTGGSVSTLTIQRTQQEDSAVYLCASSLAPVTSGSYEQYFGPGTRLTVT.

A word on this clone: The sequenced fragment ends 3 residues before the CDR3 boundary, so the rest is inferred from the germline J gene. The chain combines TRBV5-1 with TRBJ1-5; no clear D. Trimming shortened V by 0 bases and J by 0 bases, and 13 bases separated the two germline ends. The V gene's germline CDR1 is SGHRS and CDR2 YFSETQ. This CDR3 is built from 17 residues. The CDR3 bases that were read are TGCGCCAGCAGCTTGGCCTTACACCTTAATAGCAATCAGCCC. This codes for CASSLALHLNSNQP. The entire CDR3 reads CASSLALHLNSNQPQHF.

The covered CDR3 bases are TGCGCCAGCAGTCAGCTACAGGGGGCCGGGGGTCAGCCC. Amino acid sequence: CASSQLQGAGGQP. The entire CDR3 protein is CASSQLQGAGGQPQHF. The chain is built from TRBV23-1 and TRBJ1-5, with TRBD1 identical over 9 bases. The read ends 3 residues shy of where the CDR3 ends; the end is completed using the germline J gene. TRBV23-1 is annotated as an ORF whose role is uncertain. The ends lost 3 bases at V and 6 bases at J; junction bases unmatched: 9. CDR3 length equals 16 residues.

Comments on this clone: Read data end 3 residues before the CDR3 end; the end is taken from the germline J gene. The rearrangement joins TRBV5-1 to TRBJ1-4, with D possibly matching TRBD1 (5 bases). V lost 4 bases to trimming and J lost 6 bases, with 16 bases between them. The CDR3 is 15 amino acids. Germline V gene sequence: CDR1 SGHRS, CDR2 YFSETQ. The CDR3 DNA, read in part, is TGCGCCAGCAGCCCTCAGGGAGGGCGTGATGAAAAA. It encodes CASSPQGGRDEK. In full, the CDR3 reads CASSPQGGRDEKLFF.

With respect to this clone: The read stops 3 residues short of the end of the CDR3; the missing end is completed from the germline J gene. The rearrangement uses TRBV20-1 and TRBJ2-7; 12 nucleotides align to TRBD2. CDR1 DFQATT and CDR2 SNEGSKA come from the germline V gene (reference sequence). Trimming at V came to 5 bases and at J to 4 bases, leaving 9 bases not matched to a gene. This CDR3 has 15 residues. CDR3 DNA, as far as it was read: TGCAGTGCTCTATCGCTACTAGCGGGAGGTTACGAG. Protein product: CSALSLLAGGYE. The CDR3 in its entirety is CSALSLLAGGYEQYF.

Points on this clone: The read ends 3 residues shy of where the CDR3 ends; the end is completed using the germline J gene. The chain carries TRBV11-2 and TRBJ1-6; D gene ambiguous. The CDR3 totals 15 residues. The V end was cut by 0 bases, the J end by 7 bases, with 10 bases between. CDR1 SGHAT and CDR2 FQNNGV come from the germline V gene. The sequenced CDR3 bases are TGTGCCAGCAGCTTAGAAGGAAACTACAATTCACCC. It specifies CASSLEGNYNSP. The CDR3, in full, reads CASSLEGNYNSPLHF.

For this clone: The read terminates 3 residues ahead of where the CDR3 ends, so the germline J gene completes it. V usage is TRBV28 and J usage is TRBJ2-7; a weak D match, TRBD2 (5 bases). Between the trimmed V and J ends, which lost 6 bases and 6 bases, there was a span of 12 bases. The CDR3 loop spans 12 amino acids. CDR1 MDHEN and CDR2 SYDVKM come from the germline V gene. The chain's CDR3 is CASSPHRGEQYF. The sequenced part of the CDR3 DNA is TGTGCCAGCAGCCCTCATCGGGGCGAG.

Comment on this clone: The read halts 3 residues ahead of the CDR3 end, with the missing end drawn from the germline J gene. This rearrangement joins TRBV7-2 to TRBJ1-2, with a weak D call TRBD1 (5 bases). With 5 bases removed from V and 2 bases from J, the gap between germline ends came to 12 bases. This CDR3 is 14 amino acids long. Per germline, CDR1 SGHTA and CDR2 FQGNSA. The covered CDR3 bases are TGTGCCAGCAGCGTAGACGGGGGGAACTATGGC. It yields the protein CASSVDGGNYG. In full, the CDR3 is CASSVDGGNYGYTF.

About this clone itself: The read ends 3 residues shy of where the CDR3 ends; the end is completed using the germline J gene. This chain joins TRBV12-3 or TRBV12-4 and TRBJ2-5, with a possible D match to TRBD2 (5 bases). The length of the CDR3 is 15 residues. The V gene lost 1 base and the J gene lost 5 bases, with 14 bases spanning the gap. CDR3 residues: CASSLVGGSRETQYF. Partial CDR3 DNA: TGTGCCAGCAGTTTAGTTGGCGGGTCGAGGGAGACC.

Of note for this clone: The CDR3 end is not reached by the read, which stops 3 residues before it; the germline J gene fills it in. This chain uses TRBV2 with TRBJ2-2; no firm D call. Germline V gives CDR1 SNHLY, CDR2 FYNNEI. The CDR3 consists of 16 residues. The ends were cut back, 3 bases at V and 4 bases at J, with 15 bases in the middle. CDR3 sequence reads: CASSDFPGRLTGELFF. Incomplete CDR3 DNA: TGTGCCAGCAGTGACTTTCCCGGCAGACTCACCGGGGAG.

About this clone itself: The missing CDR3 end, 3 residues past where the read stops, is filled in from the germline J gene. The chain uses TRBV20-1 and TRBJ2-7; 7 positions agree with TRBD1. This CDR3 has 13 residues. Looked up from germline, CDR1 is DFQATT and CDR2 is SNEGSKA (reference sequence). The trim removed 4 bases at V and 5 bases at J, leaving 8 bases unmatched. CDR3 loop: CSAIRDSSDEQYF. The covered CDR3 bases are TGCAGTGCTATCCGGGACAGCAGCGACGAG.

As regards this clone: The DNA ends 3 residues before the CDR3 does, and the rest of the CDR3 is filled in from the germline J gene. The chain carries TRBV18 and TRBJ1-4, with TRBD1 matching over 7 bases. This CDR3 has 15 residues. After removal of 6 bases from V and 8 bases from J, the junction contained 12 bases not matched to a gene. In germline, CDR1 is KGHSH, CDR2 LQKENI. Incomplete CDR3 DNA: TGTGCCAGCTCCCAACACAGGGGTGAGGGCGAAAAA. This encodes CASSQHRGEGEK. The entire CDR3 is CASSQHRGEGEKLFF. Filled out from reference TRBV18 and TRBJ1-4, the complete variable domain reads NAGVMQNPRHLVRRRGQEARLRCSPMKGHSHVYWYRQLPEEGLKFMVYLQKENIIDESGMPKERFSAEFPKEGPSILRIQQVVRGDSAAYFCASSQHRGEGEKLFFGSGTQLSVL.